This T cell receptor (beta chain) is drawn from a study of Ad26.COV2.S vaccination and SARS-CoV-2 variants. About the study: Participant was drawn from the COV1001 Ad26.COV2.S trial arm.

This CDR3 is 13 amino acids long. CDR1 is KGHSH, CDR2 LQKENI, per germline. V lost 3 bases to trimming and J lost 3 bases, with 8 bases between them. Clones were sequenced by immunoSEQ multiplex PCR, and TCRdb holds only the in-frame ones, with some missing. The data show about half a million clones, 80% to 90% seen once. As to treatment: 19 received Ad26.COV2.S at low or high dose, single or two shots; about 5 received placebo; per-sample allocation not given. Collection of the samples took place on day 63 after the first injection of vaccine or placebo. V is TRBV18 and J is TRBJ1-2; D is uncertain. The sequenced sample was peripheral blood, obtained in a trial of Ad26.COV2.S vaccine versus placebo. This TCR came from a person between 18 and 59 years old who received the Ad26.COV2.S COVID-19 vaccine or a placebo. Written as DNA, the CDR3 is TGTGCCAGCTCACCGTACAGAGACTATGGCTACACCTTC. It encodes CASSPYRDYGYTF.